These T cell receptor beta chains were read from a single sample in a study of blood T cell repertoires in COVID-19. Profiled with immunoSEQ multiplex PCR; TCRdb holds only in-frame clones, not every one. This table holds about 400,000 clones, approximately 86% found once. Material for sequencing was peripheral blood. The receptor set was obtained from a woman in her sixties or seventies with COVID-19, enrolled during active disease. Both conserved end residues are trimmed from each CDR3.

CDR3aa: ASSQFGTGVQETQY
j_gene: TRBJ2-5
v_gene: TRBV4-1

CDR3aa: ASSPGTGKGDEKLF
j_gene: TRBJ1-4
v_gene: TRBV9

CDR3aa: ASSMPGMNTEAF
j_gene: TRBJ1-1
v_gene: TRBV19

CDR3aa: AWEQGFNQPQH
j_gene: TRBJ1-5
v_gene: TRBV30

CDR3aa: ATSDRTRGETQY
j_gene: TRBJ2-5
v_gene: TRBV24-1

CDR3aa: AISEPGQGVGGYT
j_gene: TRBJ1-2
v_gene: TRBV10-3

CDR3aa: ASSQDLGTGAETQY
j_gene: TRBJ2-5
v_gene: TRBV4-3

CDR3aa: ASSAGTGPTDTQY
j_gene: TRBJ2-3
v_gene: TRBV9

CDR3aa: ASSSVSGGALETQY
j_gene: TRBJ2-5
v_gene: TRBV5-6

CDR3aa: ASSLLANEQF
j_gene: TRBJ2-1
v_gene: TRBV13